This T cell receptor (beta chain) was profiled in a study of cytomegalovirus exposure and HLA in healthy donors. General study results and limits: A classifier reportedly called cytomegalovirus status with high sensitivity and specificity. Subsequent analysis revealed that first-cohort TCR clusters tended to co-occur in the 100 to 150 validation repertoires. Despite most TCR sequences being rare, some public TCRs occurred in many donors.

The donors were members of the roughly 130-subject validation cohort (separate from the approximately 670-subject first cohort). The germline CDR1 and CDR2 sequences are MRHNA and SNTAGT. The V end was cut by 3 bases, the J end by 0 bases, with 6 bases between. The CDR3 extends over 15 amino acids. Libraries were prepared by immunoSEQ multiplex PCR; TCRdb keeps only in-frame clonotypes and omits some of them. The sample has 150,000 to 200,000 clones, roughly 84% seen once. In the case of this clone: As yet, its antigen is unknown.

The TCR was taken from a young man in good health and CMV-seropositive. Sequencing input: PBMCs. The chain carries TRBV6-4 and TRBJ1-6; no clear D. The CDR3 sequence is CASSEGSSYNSPLHF. The CDR3 coding sequence is TGTGCCAGCAGTGAGGGGAGCTCCTATAATTCACCCCTCCACTTT.